This TCR beta chain was documented in a study of T cell responses to AZD1222 COVID-19 vaccine. In regard to this clone: Its antigen is unknown.

Clones were sequenced by immunoSEQ multiplex PCR, and TCRdb holds only the in-frame ones, with some missing. The sample shows about 150,000 clones, approximately 90% of them seen only once. This CDR3 contains 14 residues. CDR1 GTSNPN and CDR2 SVGIG come from the germline V gene (reference sequence). Trimming took 0 bases from V and 5 from J, leaving 11 bases between them. Study-wide results and caveats: Clonal diversity may have been underestimated, and the donors were mostly white British, with more females than males. With dominance at 160-218 and 743-854, vaccine-associated CD4 TCRs spanned spike. Epitopes outside B.1.351 and B.1.1.7 mutated regions reportedly drew nearly half of spike TCRs.

J is TRBJ2-1 and V is TRBV30; the D is unclear. The specimen was peripheral blood, collected on day 0 of AZD1222 vaccination. This sequence was found in an adult in good health. The CDR3 DNA sequence: TGTGCCTGGAGTGTACTTTACGGAAACAATGAGCAGTTCTTC. This gives the protein CAWSVLYGNNEQFF. The whole variable domain, filled in from reference TRBV30 and TRBJ2-1, reads SQTIHQWPATLVQPVGSPLSLECTVEGTSNPNLYWYRQAAGRGLQLLFYSVGIGQISSEVPQNLSASRPQDRQFILSSKKLLLSDSGFYLCAWSVLYGNNEQFFGPGTRLTVL.